The clone carrying this TCR beta chain has a count of ten or more. Its antigen is not known. These data come from a study of regulatory T cells in long-lasting Graves disease. Overall study: Positivity for TSH receptor antibodies plus over 5 years of antithyroid drugs meant persistent Graves' disease. Study-level points and caveats: Persistent disease samples used TRBV28, TRBJ1-2 and TRBJ2-5 preferentially.

The CDR3 contains 15 residues. V was shortened by 3 bases and J by 5 bases, with 14 bases between the two germline ends. Germline lookup yields CDR1 SGDLS and CDR2 YYNGEE. Time point: persistent/refractory GD, antithyroid drugs over 5 years with positive TRAb. PBMC-derived RNA was used for the TCR library. Patients hailed from an endocrinology department in Xi'an, China. Building the TCR beta libraries relied on iRepertoire HTBI primers, and CDR3 regions underwent Arm-PCR. TCRdb reprocessed the multiplex PCR reads with MiXCR, giving one entry per CDR3 protein. Of some 300,000 distinct CDR3 sequences in the sample, 20% to 25% were seen once.

The sample here was peripheral blood mononuclear cells (PBMCs), taken when the disease was refractory, from a patient treated with antithyroid drugs. The source is a female donor with Graves disease. The V call is TRBV9, the J call TRBJ1-4; TRBD1 might be the D (5 bases). The CDR3 DNA is TGTGCCAGCAGCGACCCCGGGACCGGGAATGAAAAACTGTTTTTT. Protein sequence: CASSDPGTGNEKLFF.